Listed here are 21 T cell receptor beta chains from one sample, sequenced in a study of Ad26.COV2.S vaccination and SARS-CoV-2 variants. TCRdb's table, derived via immunoSEQ multiplex PCR, lists solely in-frame clones and lacks some. The sample shows about 680,000 clones, 89% of them seen only once. Sample treatment: approximately 18 received Ad26.COV2.S at low or high dose, single or two shots; roughly 5 received placebo; per-sample allocation not given. Each sample was drawn 63 days after the first injection (of vaccine or placebo). This sample comprised peripheral blood, obtained in a trial of Ad26.COV2.S vaccine versus placebo. These receptors all come from a person between 18 and 65 years old who received the Ad26.COV2.S COVID-19 vaccine or a placebo.

To note about this clone: Distinct nucleotide sequences in the sample also encode this CDR3. As DNA, the CDR3 is TGTGCCAGTTCGAGGGGCACAGATACGCAGTATTTT. It translates to CASSRGTDTQYF. The chain employs TRBV6-5 and TRBJ2-3; perhaps TRBD2 as D (5 bases). The ends were cut back, 9 bases at V and 1 base at J, with 8 bases in the middle. This CDR3 spans 12 amino acids. Germline V CDR1 and CDR2: MNHEY, SVGAGI.

The rearrangement joins TRBV7-2 to TRBJ2-7, with 10 bases that match TRBD1. CDR1 is SGHTA and CDR2 is FQGNSA in the germline V gene. The CDR3 runs to 14 residues. V gave up 3 bases and J gave up 3 bases; unmatched junction bases: 2. The DNA of the CDR3 is TGTGCCAGCAGCTTGGGACAGGGGTACTACGAGCAGTACTTC. It is translated as CASSLGQGYYEQYF.

The chain uses TRBV29-1 and TRBJ1-2; TRBD1 matches 7 bases. Trimming at V came to 6 bases and at J to 4 bases, leaving 2 bases not matched to a gene. This CDR3 has 11 residues. CDR1 is SQVTM and CDR2 is ANQGSEA in the germline V gene. The CDR3 DNA reads TGCAGCGTAACAGGGGCCTATGGCTACACCTTC. Amino acids: CSVTGAYGYTF. The complete variable domain, with remaining parts taken from reference TRBV29-1 and TRBJ1-2, reads SAVISQKPSRDICQRGTSLTIQCQVDSQVTMMFWYRQQPGQSLTLIATANQGSEATYESGFVIDKFPISRPNLTFSTLTVSNMSPEDSSIYLCSVTGAYGYTFGSGTRLTVV.

The chain has TRBV10-3 and TRBJ1-6, with D tentatively TRBD1 (6 bases). Trimming left V 4 bases short and J 8 bases short, with 9 bases between. The CDR3 runs to 13 residues. Germline CDR1 is ENHRY and CDR2 is SYGVKD. CDR3 nucleotides: TGTGCCATCAGTGGGCCAGGGGATTCACCCCTCCACTTT. As protein: CAISGPGDSPLHF.

This clone was observed once. The chain uses TRBV6-5 and TRBJ2-2; TRBD1 aligns across 9 bases. Trimming took 4 bases from V and 3 from J; bases not matched to a gene: 3. The CDR3 extends over 15 amino acids. The germline CDR1 and CDR2 sequences are MNHEY and SVGAGI. As DNA, the CDR3 is TGTGCCAGCAGTTTACAGGGGGCGGACACCGGGGAGCTGTTTTTT. This gives the protein CASSLQGADTGELFF.

The V gene is TRBV2, the J gene TRBJ1-1; no definite D call. Germline-derived CDR1 and CDR2 are SNHLY and FYNNEI. CDR3 length: 14 residues. Trimming stripped 6 bases from V and 4 bases from J, with 15 bases between. The CDR3 region is CASRDPGLSTEAFF. The CDR3 DNA sequence: TGTGCCAGCAGAGACCCGGGGTTGAGCACTGAAGCTTTCTTT. Using reference TRBV2 and TRBJ1-1 for the parts outside the CDR3, the full variable domain is EPEVTQTPSHQVTQMGQEVILRCVPISNHLYFYWYRQILGQKVEFLVSFYNNEISEKSEIFDDQFSVERPDGSNFTLKIRSTKLEDSAMYFCASRDPGLSTEAFFGQGTRLTVV.

This chain links TRBV30 with TRBJ1-5; D is undetermined. The CDR3 totals 13 residues. Per germline, CDR1 GTSNPN and CDR2 SVGIG (reference sequence). The germline V and J ends were trimmed by 1 base and 2 bases, with 6 bases remaining between them. The CDR3 bases are TGTGCCTGGAGTGCGCAGGGCAATCAGCCCCAGCATTTT. Translated: CAWSAQGNQPQHF.

The V gene is TRBV6-5, the J gene TRBJ2-7, with D perhaps TRBD2 (6 bases). Germline loops: CDR1 MNHEY, CDR2 SVGAGI. The CDR3 covers 15 residues. The V end was cut by 0 bases, the J end by 7 bases, with 16 bases between. The DNA for the CDR3 is TGTGCCAGCAGTTACTCGCCTATCCCGGCGGGGGAGCAGTACTTC. Translating gives CASSYSPIPAGEQYF.

J is TRBJ1-5 and V is TRBV29-1; D is undetermined. The CDR3 runs to 12 residues. CDR1 and CDR2 (germline): SQVTM, ANQGSEA. V was shortened by 4 bases and J by 4 bases, with 8 bases between the two germline ends. The DNA for the CDR3 is TGCAGCGTTGTGGCCCCAAATCAGCCCCAGCATTTT. Protein: CSVVAPNQPQHF.

V usage is TRBV11-2 and J usage is TRBJ1-2; 8 bases fit TRBD1. The V segment lost 5 bases and the J segment 3 bases; nucleotides outside the gene matches: 8. Germline CDR1 SGHAT, CDR2 FQNNGV. The CDR3 totals 15 residues. The CDR3 region is CASSGRDRIDYGYTF. The DNA of the CDR3 is TGTGCCAGCAGCGGCCGGGACAGGATAGACTATGGCTACACCTTC.

The V and J genes are TRBV3-1 (or the pseudogene TRBV3-2) and TRBJ2-1; D may be TRBD2 (6 bases). The V gene's germline CDR1 is LGHDT and CDR2 YNNKEL (reference sequence). Deletions cut 8 bases from V and 7 bases from J, with 12 bases between. The CDR3 sequence is 12 residues long. CDR3 coding DNA: TGTGCCAGCCGACACAGCGGGAATGAGCAGTTCTTC. Protein: CASRHSGNEQFF.

V and J are TRBV5-5 and TRBJ2-7, with TRBD1 matching 7 bases. After removal of 4 bases from V and 3 bases from J, the junction contained 4 bases not matched to a gene. CDR1 is SGHKS and CDR2 is YYEKEE in the germline V gene (reference sequence). This CDR3 is 13 amino acids long. CDR3: CASSPGQDYEQYF. The CDR3 DNA sequence: TGTGCCAGCAGCCCCGGACAGGACTACGAGCAGTACTTC.

J is TRBJ2-1 and V is TRBV4-1; 14 bases align to TRBD2. Germline CDR1 and CDR2: MGHRA and YSYEKL. The J segment lost 7 bases and the V segment lost 1 base, leaving 6 bases of the junction unmatched. This CDR3 region has 17 residues. The CDR3 sequence is CASSQARTSGGINEQFF. CDR3 in DNA: TGCGCCAGCAGCCAAGCCCGGACTAGCGGGGGGATAAATGAGCAGTTCTTC.

This clone was picked up one time. The rearrangement joins TRBV1 to TRBJ2-1. TRBV1 is termed a pseudogene. The CDR3 is 14 amino acids. The CDR3 spells CTSSQGWQTDEQFF. The CDR3 DNA reads TGCACCAGCAGCCAAGGCTGGCAGACCGATGAGCAGTTCTTC.

The chain is built from TRBV5-4 and TRBJ2-3, with 7 bases matching TRBD1. CDR1 and CDR2 (germline): SGHNT, YYREEE (reference sequence). The junction had 2 bases not matched to a gene; V was cut back by 1 base and J by 6 bases. The CDR3 is made up of 13 amino acids. The CDR3 DNA reads TGTGCCAGCAGCTTGACAGGGGTTGATACGCAGTATTTT. Translating it yields CASSLTGVDTQYF.

The chain combines TRBV6-5 with TRBJ1-5; weak D call: TRBD1 (5 bases). The germline V gene has CDR1 MNHEY and CDR2 SVGAGI. CDR3 size: 12 residues. Trimming took 6 bases from V and 7 from J, leaving 10 bases between them. The CDR3: CASRSGGQPQHF. In DNA form, the CDR3 reads TGTGCCAGCAGGTCCGGGGGACAGCCCCAGCATTTT.

This chain uses TRBV5-1 with TRBJ2-1; 7 bases are shared with TRBD1. CDR3 size: 15 residues. V dropped 4 bases and J dropped 6; count of bases not matched to a gene: 10. The germline CDR1 and CDR2 sequences are SGHRS and YFSETQ. Here the CDR3 reads CASSRGTEVINEQFF. The CDR3 coding sequence is TGCGCCAGCAGCCGAGGGACAGAGGTTATCAATGAGCAGTTCTTC.

The chain uses TRBV18 and TRBJ1-6, with 10 bases fitting TRBD1. V dropped 3 bases and J dropped 5; count of bases not matched to a gene: 7. The CDR3 runs to 17 residues. Looked up from germline, CDR1 is KGHSH and CDR2 is LQKENI. Here the CDR3 reads CASSPQGQGVDNSPLHF. CDR3 sequence (DNA): TGTGCCAGCTCACCCCAAGGACAGGGGGTAGATAATTCACCCCTCCACTTT.

This chain connects TRBV11-1 to TRBJ1-2; tentative D call: TRBD1 (5 bases). The length of the CDR3 is 13 residues. With 2 bases removed from V and 7 bases from J, the gap between germline ends came to 11 bases. Looked up from germline, CDR1 is SGHAT and CDR2 is FQDESV (reference sequence). CDR3 residues: CASSLTSGTGYTF. CDR3 DNA: TGTGCCAGCAGCTTAACGTCAGGGACTGGCTACACCTTC.

The chain couples TRBV4-2 to TRBJ2-3, with D possibly being TRBD2 (5 bases). Germline values: CDR1 LGHNA, CDR2 YNFKEQ. V lost 4 bases to trimming and J lost 2 bases, with 13 bases between them. This CDR3 contains 15 residues. The CDR3: CASSPGEGDTDTQYF. The CDR3 DNA reads TGTGCCAGCAGCCCCGGAGAGGGAGACACAGATACGCAGTATTTT.

This rearrangement joins TRBV10-3 to TRBJ2-5; 7 positions match TRBD2. Germline V gene data show CDR1 as ENHRY and CDR2 as SYGVKD. The CDR3 sequence is 13 residues long. The trim removed 10 bases at V and 2 bases at J, leaving 7 bases unmatched. Here the CDR3 DNA reads TGTGCCACAACACTTAGCGGGCAAGAGACCCAGTACTTC. It codes for CATTLSGQETQYF.